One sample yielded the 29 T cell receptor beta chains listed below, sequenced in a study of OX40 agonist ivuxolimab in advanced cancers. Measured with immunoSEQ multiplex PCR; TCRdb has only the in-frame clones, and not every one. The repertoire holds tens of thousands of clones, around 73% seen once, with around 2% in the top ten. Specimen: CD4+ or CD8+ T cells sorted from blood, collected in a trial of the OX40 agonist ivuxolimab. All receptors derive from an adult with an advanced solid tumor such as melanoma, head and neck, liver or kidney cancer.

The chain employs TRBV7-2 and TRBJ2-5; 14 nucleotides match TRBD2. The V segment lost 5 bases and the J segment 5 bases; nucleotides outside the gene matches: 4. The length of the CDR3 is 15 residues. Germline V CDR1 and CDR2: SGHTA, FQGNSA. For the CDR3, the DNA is TGTGCCAGCAGCCGGGGACTAGCGGGAGTTGAGACCCAGTACTTC. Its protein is CASSRGLAGVETQYF.

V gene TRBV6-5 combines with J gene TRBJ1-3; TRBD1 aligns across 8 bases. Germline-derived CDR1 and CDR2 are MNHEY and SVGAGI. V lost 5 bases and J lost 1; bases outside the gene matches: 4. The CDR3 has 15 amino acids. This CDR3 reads CASSRQGQSGNTIYF. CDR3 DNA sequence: TGTGCCAGCAGTCGACAGGGGCAGTCTGGAAACACCATATATTTT.

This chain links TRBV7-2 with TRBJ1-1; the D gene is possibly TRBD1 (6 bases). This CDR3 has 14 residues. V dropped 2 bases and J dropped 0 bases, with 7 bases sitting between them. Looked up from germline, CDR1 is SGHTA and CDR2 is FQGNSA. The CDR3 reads CASSLQGMNTEAFF. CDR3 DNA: TGTGCCAGCAGCTTACAGGGGATGAACACTGAAGCTTTCTTT.

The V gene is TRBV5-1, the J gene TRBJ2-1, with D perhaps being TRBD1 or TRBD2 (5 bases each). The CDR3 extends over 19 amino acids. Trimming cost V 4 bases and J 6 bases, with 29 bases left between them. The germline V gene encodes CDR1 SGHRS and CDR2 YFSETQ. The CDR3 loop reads CASSPLAGRGRDFGNEQFF. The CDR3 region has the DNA TGCGCCAGCAGCCCGCTGGCAGGCCGGGGACGCGACTTCGGCAATGAGCAGTTCTTC.

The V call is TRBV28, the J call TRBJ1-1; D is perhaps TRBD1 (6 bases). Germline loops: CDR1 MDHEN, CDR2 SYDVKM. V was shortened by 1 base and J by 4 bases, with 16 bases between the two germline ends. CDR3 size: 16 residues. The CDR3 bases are TGTGCCAGCAGTTTATTAACCGGGGGGGCGCGCACTGAAGCTTTCTTT. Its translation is CASSLLTGGARTEAFF.

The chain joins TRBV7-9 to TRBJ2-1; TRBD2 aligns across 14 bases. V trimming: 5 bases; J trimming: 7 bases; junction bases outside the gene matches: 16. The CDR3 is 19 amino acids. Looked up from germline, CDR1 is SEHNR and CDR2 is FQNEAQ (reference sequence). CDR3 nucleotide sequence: TGTGCCAGCAGCCCTAAAGGACTAGCGGGAGGCCTCGGGAAAAATGAGCAGTTCTTC. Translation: CASSPKGLAGGLGKNEQFF.

The CDR3 loop reads CASSPRLAGEETQYF. The DNA for the CDR3 is TGTGCCAGCAGTCCCCGACTAGCGGGAGAAGAGACCCAGTACTTC. The chain employs TRBV6-5 and TRBJ2-5; 12 bases line up with TRBD2. J was trimmed by 3 bases and V by 5 bases; bases with no gene match: 4. Germline V gene data show CDR1 as MNHEY and CDR2 as SVGAGI. This CDR3 contains 15 residues.

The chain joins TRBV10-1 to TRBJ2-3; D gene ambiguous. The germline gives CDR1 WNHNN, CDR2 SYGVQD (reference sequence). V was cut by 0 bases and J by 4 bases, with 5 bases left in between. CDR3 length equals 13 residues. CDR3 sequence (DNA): TGCGCCAGCAGTGAGTCTAATTCAGATACGCAGTATTTT. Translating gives CASSESNSDTQYF.

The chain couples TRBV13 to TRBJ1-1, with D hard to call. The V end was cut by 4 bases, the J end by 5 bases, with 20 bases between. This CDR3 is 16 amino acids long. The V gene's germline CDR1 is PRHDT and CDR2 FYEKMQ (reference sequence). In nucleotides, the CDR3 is TGTGCCAGCAGCTCCGAGAGCACCGTGAGAAGGACTGAAGCTTTCTTT. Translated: CASSSESTVRRTEAFF. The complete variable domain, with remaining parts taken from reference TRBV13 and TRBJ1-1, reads AAGVIQSPRHLIKEKRETATLKCYPIPRHDTVYWYQQGPGQDPQFLISFYEKMQSDKGSIPDRFSAQQFSDYHSELNMSSLELGDSALYFCASSSESTVRRTEAFFGQGTRLTVV.

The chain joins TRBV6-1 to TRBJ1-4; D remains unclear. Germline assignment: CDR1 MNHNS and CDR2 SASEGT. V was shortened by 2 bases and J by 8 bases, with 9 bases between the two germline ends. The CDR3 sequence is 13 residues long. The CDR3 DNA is TGTGCCAGCAGTGAAATGCTCGAGGAAAAACTGTTTTTT. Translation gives CASSEMLEEKLFF.

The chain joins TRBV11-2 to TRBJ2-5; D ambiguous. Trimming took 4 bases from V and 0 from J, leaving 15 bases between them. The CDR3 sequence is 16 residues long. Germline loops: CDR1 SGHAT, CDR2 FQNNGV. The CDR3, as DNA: TGTGCCAGCAGCTCTATCGACAAACCGTACCAAGAGACCCAGTACTTC. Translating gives CASSSIDKPYQETQYF.

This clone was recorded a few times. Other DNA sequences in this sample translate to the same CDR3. The CDR3, as DNA: TGCGCCAGCAGTCTCGATCCGGCCTACAATGAGCAGTTCTTC. Residues: CASSLDPAYNEQFF. The chain uses TRBV5-1 and TRBJ2-1; D uncertain. The CDR3 contains 14 residues. The germline CDR1 and CDR2 sequences are SGHRS and YFSETQ. Trimming took 5 bases from V and 2 from J, leaving 11 bases between them.

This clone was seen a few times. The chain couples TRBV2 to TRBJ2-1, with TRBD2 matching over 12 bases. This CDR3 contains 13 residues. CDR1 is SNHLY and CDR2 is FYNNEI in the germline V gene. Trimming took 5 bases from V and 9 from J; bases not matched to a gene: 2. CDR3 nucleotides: TGTGCCAGCAGTCCTAGCGGGAGGGTTGAGCAGTTCTTC. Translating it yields CASSPSGRVEQFF. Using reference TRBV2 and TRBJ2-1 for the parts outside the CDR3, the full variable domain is EPEVTQTPSHQVTQMGQEVILRCVPISNHLYFYWYRQILGQKVEFLVSFYNNEISEKSEIFDDQFSVERPDGSNFTLKIRSTKLEDSAMYFCASSPSGRVEQFFGPGTRLTVL.

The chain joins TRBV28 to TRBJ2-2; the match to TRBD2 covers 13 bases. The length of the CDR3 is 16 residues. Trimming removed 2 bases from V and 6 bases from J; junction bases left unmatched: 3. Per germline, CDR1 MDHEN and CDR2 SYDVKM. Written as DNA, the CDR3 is TGTGCCAGCAGTTTAGGACTAGCGGGAGTCGCCGGGGAGCTGTTTTTT. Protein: CASSLGLAGVAGELFF.

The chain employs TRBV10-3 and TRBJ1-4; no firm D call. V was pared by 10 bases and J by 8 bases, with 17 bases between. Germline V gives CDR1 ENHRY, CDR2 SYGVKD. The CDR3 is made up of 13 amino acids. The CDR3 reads CATTQSEGEKLFF. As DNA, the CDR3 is TGTGCCACCACCCAGTCCGAAGGAGAAAAACTGTTTTTT.

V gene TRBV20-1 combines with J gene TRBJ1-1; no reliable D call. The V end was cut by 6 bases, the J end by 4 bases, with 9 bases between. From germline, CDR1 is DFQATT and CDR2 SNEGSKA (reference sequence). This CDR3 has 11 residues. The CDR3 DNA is TGCAGTGCCACAGAGAGCACTGAAGCTTTCTTT. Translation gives CSATESTEAFF.

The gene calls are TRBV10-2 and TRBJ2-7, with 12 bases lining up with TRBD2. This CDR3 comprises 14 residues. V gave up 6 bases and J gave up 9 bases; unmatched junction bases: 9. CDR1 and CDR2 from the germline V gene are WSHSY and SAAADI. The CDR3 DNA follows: TGCGCCAGCAGAGGACTAGCGGGAAGAGCGGCGCAGTACTTC. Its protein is CASRGLAGRAAQYF.

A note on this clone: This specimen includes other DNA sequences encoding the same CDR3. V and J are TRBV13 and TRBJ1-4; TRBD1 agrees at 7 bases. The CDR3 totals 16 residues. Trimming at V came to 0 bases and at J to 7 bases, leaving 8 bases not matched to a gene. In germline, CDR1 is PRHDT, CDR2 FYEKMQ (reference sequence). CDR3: CASSLGQGTGGEKLFF. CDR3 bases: TGTGCCAGCAGCTTAGGACAGGGGACGGGGGGTGAAAAACTGTTTTTT. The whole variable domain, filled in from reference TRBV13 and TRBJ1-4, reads AAGVIQSPRHLIKEKRETATLKCYPIPRHDTVYWYQQGPGQDPQFLISFYEKMQSDKGSIPDRFSAQQFSDYHSELNMSSLELGDSALYFCASSLGQGTGGEKLFFGSGTQLSVL.

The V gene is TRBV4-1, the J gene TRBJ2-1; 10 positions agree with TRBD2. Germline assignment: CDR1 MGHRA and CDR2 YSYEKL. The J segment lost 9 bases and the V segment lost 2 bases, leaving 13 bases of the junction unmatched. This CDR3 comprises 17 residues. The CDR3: CASSQSPLAGVEVEQFF. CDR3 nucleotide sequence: TGCGCCAGCAGCCAAAGCCCCCTAGCGGGAGTTGAGGTTGAGCAGTTCTTC.

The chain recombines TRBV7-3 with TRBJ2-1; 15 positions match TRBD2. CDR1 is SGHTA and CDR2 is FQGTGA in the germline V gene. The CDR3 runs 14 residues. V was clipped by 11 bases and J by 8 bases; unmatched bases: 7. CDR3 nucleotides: TGTGCCTCCCGGACTAGCGGGAGGGCCTATGAGCAGTTCTTC. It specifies CASRTSGRAYEQFF. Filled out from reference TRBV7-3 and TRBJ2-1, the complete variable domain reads GAGVSQTPSNKVTEKGKYVELRCDPISGHTALYWYRQSLGQGPEFLIYFQGTGAADDSGLPNDRFFAVRPEGSVSTLKIQRTERGDSAVYLCASRTSGRAYEQFFGPGTRLTVL.

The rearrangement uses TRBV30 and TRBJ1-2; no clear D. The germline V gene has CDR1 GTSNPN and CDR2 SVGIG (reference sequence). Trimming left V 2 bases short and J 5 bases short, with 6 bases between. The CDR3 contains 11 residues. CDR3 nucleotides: TGTGCCTGGAGTCCCCTATATGGCTACACCTTC. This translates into CAWSPLYGYTF.

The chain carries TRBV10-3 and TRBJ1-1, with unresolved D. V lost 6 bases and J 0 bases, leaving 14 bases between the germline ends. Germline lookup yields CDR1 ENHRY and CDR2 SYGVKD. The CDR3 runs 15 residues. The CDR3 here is CAISPTGRMNTEAFF. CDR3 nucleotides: TGTGCCATCAGCCCCACCGGACGGATGAACACTGAAGCTTTCTTT.

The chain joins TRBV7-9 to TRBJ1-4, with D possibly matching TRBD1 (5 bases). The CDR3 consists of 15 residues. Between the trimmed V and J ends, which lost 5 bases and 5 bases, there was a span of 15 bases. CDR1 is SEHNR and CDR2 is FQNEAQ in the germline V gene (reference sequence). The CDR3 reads CASSARDGGNEKLFF. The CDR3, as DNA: TGTGCCAGCAGCGCCCGGGACGGAGGGAATGAAAAACTGTTTTTT. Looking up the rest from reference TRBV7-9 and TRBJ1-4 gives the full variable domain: DTGVSQNPRHKITKRGQNVTFRCDPISEHNRLYWYRQTLGQGPEFLTYFQNEAQLEKSRLLSDRFSAERPKGSFSTLEIQRTEQGDSAMYLCASSARDGGNEKLFFGSGTQLSVL.

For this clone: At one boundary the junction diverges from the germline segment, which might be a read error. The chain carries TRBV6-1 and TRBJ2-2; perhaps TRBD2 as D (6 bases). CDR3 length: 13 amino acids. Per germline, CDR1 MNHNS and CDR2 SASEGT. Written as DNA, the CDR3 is TGTGCCAGCAGGGCGGGGAACACCGGGAAGCTGTTTTTT. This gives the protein CASRAGNTGKLFF.

The CDR3 sequence: CASSPRTGTGEQFF. CDR3 sequence (DNA): TGCGCCAGCAGCCCGAGGACAGGTACAGGGGAGCAGTTCTTC. The rearrangement joins TRBV5-1 to TRBJ2-1; 7 nucleotides agree with TRBD1. This CDR3 is built from 14 residues. V was pared by 4 bases and J by 10 bases, with 11 bases of the junction left unmatched. The germline CDR1 and CDR2 sequences are SGHRS and YFSETQ.

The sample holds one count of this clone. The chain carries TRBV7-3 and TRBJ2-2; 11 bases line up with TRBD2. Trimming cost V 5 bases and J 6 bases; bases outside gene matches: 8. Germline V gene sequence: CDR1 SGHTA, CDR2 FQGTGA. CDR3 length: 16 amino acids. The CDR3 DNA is TGTGCCAGCAGCGCGGATAGCGGGAGGGTATCCGGGGAGCTGTTTTTT. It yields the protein CASSADSGRVSGELFF.

CDR3 in amino acids: CASSLGTSGQETQYF. The DNA of the CDR3 is TGTGCCAGCAGCCTAGGGACTAGCGGCCAAGAGACCCAGTACTTC. The chain employs TRBV5-6 and TRBJ2-5; 11 bases agree with TRBD2. This CDR3 is 15 amino acids long. The V segment lost 4 bases and the J segment 1 base; nucleotides outside the gene matches: 3. CDR1 is SGHDT, CDR2 YYEEEE, per germline.

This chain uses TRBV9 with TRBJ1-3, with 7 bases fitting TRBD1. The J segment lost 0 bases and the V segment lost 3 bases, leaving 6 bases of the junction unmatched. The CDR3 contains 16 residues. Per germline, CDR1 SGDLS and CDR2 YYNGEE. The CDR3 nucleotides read TGTGCCAGCAGCGGACTACGGGACAGCTCTGGAAACACCATATATTTT. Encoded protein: CASSGLRDSSGNTIYF.

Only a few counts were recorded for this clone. The CDR3 is CASSTSGGFRGYTF. CDR3 in DNA: TGTGCCAGCAGTACATCAGGGGGTTTTAGGGGCTACACCTTC. The chain recombines TRBV28 with TRBJ1-2; 7 bases are a match to TRBD1. Germline CDR1 is MDHEN and CDR2 is SYDVKM. Germline trimming cut 5 bases from V and 8 bases from J; bases unmatched to any gene: 11. The CDR3 consists of 14 residues.